The 30 T cell receptor beta chains reported below all come from one sample, sequenced in a study of T-cell reconstitution after alpha-beta-depleted transplantation in children. It was with unique molecular identifiers that the TCRbeta library was prepared. TCRdb re-derived calls from the PCR reads in MiXCR, one entry per CDR3 protein. The sample records approximately 640,000 distinct CDR3 sequences, over 15% being singletons. This sample comprised PBMCs from the stem cell graft donor, obtained from the stem cell graft. These receptor sequences come from a human donor who donated a stem cell graft to a child with acute myeloid leukemia.

This clonotype was counted once. CDR3 residues: CASSLSFTDTQYF. CDR3 nucleotides: TGTGCCAGCAGTTTATCCTTCACAGATACGCAGTATTTT. V and J are TRBV27 and TRBJ2-3; D call uncertain. Germline V gives CDR1 MNHEY, CDR2 SMNVEV (reference sequence). V was cut by 0 bases and J by 2 bases, with 3 bases left in between. This CDR3 comprises 13 residues.

This chain joins TRBV20-1 and TRBJ1-2, with TRBD1 as a possible D gene (5 bases). Trimming left V 6 bases short and J 7 bases short, with 12 bases between. The CDR3 has 11 residues. Germline CDR1 and CDR2: DFQATT and SNEGSKA (reference sequence). This chain's CDR3 is CSAGVGAGYTF. In DNA, the CDR3 is TGCAGTGCCGGAGTAGGGGCTGGCTACACCTTC.

The rearrangement joins TRBV20-1 to TRBJ2-7; D not certain. Between the trimmed V and J ends, which lost 4 bases and 6 bases, there was a span of 16 bases. CDR3 length: 13 residues. Germline V gives CDR1 DFQATT, CDR2 SNEGSKA (reference sequence). CDR3 region: CSAKALNSFEQYV. The DNA of the CDR3 is TGCAGTGCTAAAGCCCTAAATAGTTTCGAGCAGTACGTC.

This clonotype was recorded a few times. The chain carries TRBV12-3 or TRBV12-4 and TRBJ1-5; 7 nucleotides align to TRBD1. With 6 bases clipped from V and 0 bases from J, the junction kept 11 bases outside the gene matches. This CDR3 has 17 amino acids. The chain's CDR3 is CASSRVLDRDSNQPQHF. The DNA for the CDR3 is TGTGCCAGCAGCCGAGTCTTAGACAGGGATAGCAATCAGCCCCAGCATTTT.

This clonotype was observed at least ten times. The chain couples TRBV15 to TRBJ2-7; 9 nucleotides match TRBD1. V was pared by 8 bases and J by 3 bases, with 2 bases of the junction left unmatched. The CDR3 covers 12 residues. The germline gives CDR1 LNHNV, CDR2 YYDKDF (reference sequence). CDR3 nucleotides: TGTGCCACCGGGACAGGGAACTACGAGCAGTACTTC. This sequence encodes CATGTGNYEQYF.

This clonotype has a handful of counts. The CDR3 reads CASSLGQYTNSPLHF. CDR3 DNA sequence: TGTGCCAGCAGCTTGGGACAGTATACTAATTCACCCCTCCACTTT. The rearrangement uses TRBV13 and TRBJ1-6, with 7 bases aligning to TRBD1. V dropped 3 bases and J dropped 6; count of bases not matched to a gene: 5. Per germline, CDR1 PRHDT and CDR2 FYEKMQ (reference sequence). This CDR3 region has 15 residues. Complete variable domain (other parts from reference TRBV13 and TRBJ1-6): AAGVIQSPRHLIKEKRETATLKCYPIPRHDTVYWYQQGPGQDPQFLISFYEKMQSDKGSIPDRFSAQQFSDYHSELNMSSLELGDSALYFCASSLGQYTNSPLHFGNGTRLTVT.

The rearrangement links TRBV28 to TRBJ2-5; D uncertain. The CDR3 is 11 amino acids. Trimming shortened V by 2 bases and J by 8 bases, and 6 bases separated the two germline ends. Germline V gene lookup returns CDR1 MDHEN and CDR2 SYDVKM. CDR3 DNA: TGTGCCAGCAGTTTAGGGCACACCCAGTACTTC. Protein: CASSLGHTQYF. The variable domain in full, with the rest retrieved from reference TRBV28 and TRBJ2-5, is DVKVTQSSRYLVKRTGEKVFLECVQDMDHENMFWYRQDPGLGLRLIYFSYDVKMKEKGDIPEGYSVSREKKERFSLILESASTNQTSMYLCASSLGHTQYFGPGTRLLVL.

A few counts support this clonotype. The chain is built from TRBV7-8 and TRBJ1-2; TRBD1 agrees at 9 bases. J gave up 4 bases and V 3 bases, and 6 bases lay outside the gene matches. Germline CDR1 reads SGHVS; CDR2 reads FQNEAQ. This CDR3 is built from 15 residues. In DNA form, the CDR3 reads TGTGCCAGCAGCTTGGACAGGGGCCCCGGCTATGGCTACACCTTC. This codes for CASSLDRGPGYGYTF.

The chain couples TRBV6-1 to TRBJ2-2, with D tentatively TRBD2 (5 bases). The V gene's germline CDR1 is MNHNS and CDR2 SASEGT. Between the trimmed V and J ends, which lost 5 bases and 5 bases, there was a span of 15 bases. This CDR3 is 15 amino acids long. CDR3 DNA sequence: TGTGCCAGCAGTAAAAGGAGGACGGAAACCGGGGAGCTGTTTTTT. Protein: CASSKRRTETGELFF.

This clonotype was detected many times. The rearrangement uses TRBV10-3 and TRBJ1-1, with 7 bases identical to TRBD1. The length of the CDR3 is 16 residues. The junction had 7 bases not matched to a gene; V was cut back by 0 bases and J by 3 bases. Per germline, CDR1 ENHRY and CDR2 SYGVKD. CDR3 amino acids: CAISESIRGLDTEAFF. The CDR3 DNA is TGTGCCATCAGTGAGTCGATAAGGGGGCTGGACACTGAAGCTTTCTTT.

This clonotype occurred many times. V gene TRBV29-1 combines with J gene TRBJ1-1; D is perhaps TRBD1 (5 bases). The V and J ends lost 5 bases and 3 bases respectively, with 16 bases between them. From germline, CDR1 is SQVTM and CDR2 ANQGSEA. CDR3 length: 14 amino acids. The CDR3 DNA reads as TGCAGCGTTCAATACTTAGGGGTTTACACTGAAGCTTTCTTT. It translates to CSVQYLGVYTEAFF.

This clonotype was found many times. The chain carries TRBV5-1 and TRBJ2-7; 10 bases map to TRBD1. The V and J ends lost 3 bases and 3 bases, in that order; junction bases with no gene match: 12. This CDR3 contains 17 residues. Germline CDR1 reads SGHRS; CDR2 reads YFSETQ. The CDR3 loop is CASSSSGTGDKNYEQYV. CDR3 nucleotides: TGCGCCAGCAGCTCCTCCGGGACAGGGGATAAAAACTACGAGCAGTACGTC.

In regard to this clonotype: A read error is possible here, since a much larger clone lies one base away. V gene TRBV20-1 combines with J gene TRBJ2-1; maybe TRBD2 (6 bases). V was trimmed by 2 bases and J by 8 bases, leaving 16 bases between them. Germline-derived CDR1 and CDR2 are DFQATT and SNEGSKA (reference sequence). This CDR3 is 14 amino acids long. CDR3 sequence reads: CSARRLGAWDEQFF. The CDR3 region has the DNA TGCAGTGCTAGAAGACTAGGAGCGTGGGATGAGCAGTTCTTC.

This clonotype has just a few counts. This chain links TRBV7-2 with TRBJ1-3, with D possibly TRBD1 on 5 matching bases. The germline V gene has CDR1 SGHTA and CDR2 FQGNSA. CDR3 size: 14 residues. V was clipped by 8 bases and J by 0 bases, with 11 bases between them. CDR3 DNA sequence: TGTGCCAGCTCCAGGGTGATCTCTGGAAACACCATATATTTT. Its protein is CASSRVISGNTIYF. Based on the CDR3 plus reference TRBV7-2 and TRBJ1-3, the full variable domain is GAGVSQSPSNKVTEKGKDVELRCDPISGHTALYWYRQSLGQGLEFLIYFQGNSAPDKSGLPSDRFSAERTGGSVSTLTIQRTQQEDSAVYLCASSRVISGNTIYFGEGSWLTVV.

This clonotype appeared a few times. The chain uses TRBV20-1 and TRBJ1-1; D uncertain. Trimming pared 3 bases from V and 0 bases from J, leaving 20 bases between. CDR1 is DFQATT and CDR2 is SNEGSKA in the germline V gene (reference sequence). The CDR3 runs to 17 residues. Here the CDR3 reads CSASLSIGQLMNTEAFF. The CDR3 nucleotides read TGCAGTGCTAGTCTTAGTATCGGGCAACTGATGAACACTGAAGCTTTCTTT.

This clonotype has at least ten counts. The rearrangement joins TRBV20-1 to TRBJ2-7; the match to TRBD2 covers 8 bases. Germline V CDR1 and CDR2: DFQATT, SNEGSKA (reference sequence). This CDR3 has 15 amino acids. V lost 0 bases, J lost 2 bases, and 6 bases stayed unmatched. The CDR3 loop is CSARDPWGLAYEQYF. CDR3 DNA sequence: TGCAGTGCTAGAGATCCTTGGGGACTAGCCTACGAGCAGTACTTC.

The V gene is TRBV27, the J gene TRBJ1-6; D remains ambiguous. The V end was cut by 4 bases, the J end by 10 bases, with 17 bases between. The CDR3 length is 15 residues. Looked up from germline, CDR1 is MNHEY and CDR2 is SMNVEV (reference sequence). Here the CDR3 DNA reads TGTGCCAGCAGTTCCCCCCCAGGATGGGGATCACCCCTCCACTTT. Its translation is CASSSPPGWGSPLHF.

The sample holds many counts of this clonotype. V is TRBV20-1 and J is TRBJ2-3; 7 nucleotides match TRBD2. Per germline, CDR1 DFQATT and CDR2 SNEGSKA (reference sequence). With 3 bases clipped from V and 3 bases from J, the junction kept 9 bases outside the gene matches. The CDR3 length is 15 residues. DNA for the CDR3: TGCAGTGCTAGTCGGACTAGGGGAGGGACAGATACGCAGTATTTT. Amino acids: CSASRTRGGTDTQYF.

The chain is built from TRBV6-2 or TRBV6-3 and TRBJ2-3; D is unclear. This CDR3 comprises 18 residues. Per the germline V gene, CDR1 is MNHEY and CDR2 is SVGEGT. Deletions cut 6 bases from V and 5 bases from J, with 27 bases between. CDR3 protein: CASSQYLPSTWPGDTQYF. The CDR3 DNA follows: TGTGCCAGCAGCCAATATCTCCCGAGTACCTGGCCGGGAGATACGCAGTATTTT.

V gene TRBV7-2 combines with J gene TRBJ2-1; TRBD2 matches at 8 bases. Germline lookup yields CDR1 SGHTA and CDR2 FQGNSA. The J segment lost 5 bases and the V segment lost 5 bases, leaving 8 bases of the junction unmatched. This CDR3 is 15 amino acids long. The DNA of the CDR3 is TGTGCCAGCAGCCCAAGAAGCGGGGGAAACAATGAGCAGTTCTTC. This translates into CASSPRSGGNNEQFF.

This clonotype appeared a few times. V is TRBV11-2 and J is TRBJ2-3; TRBD2 matches 8 bases. Germline values: CDR1 SGHAT, CDR2 FQNNGV. The junction had 15 bases not matched to a gene; V was cut back by 4 bases and J by 0 bases. This CDR3 region has 19 residues. The CDR3 loop is CASSSAPIESGGSTDTQYF. The CDR3 coding sequence is TGTGCCAGCAGCTCCGCCCCGATAGAGAGCGGGGGAAGCACAGATACGCAGTATTTT.

This clonotype was picked up many times. This chain connects TRBV5-5 to TRBJ1-2; D not certain. The germline V and J ends were trimmed by 0 bases and 2 bases, with 17 bases remaining between them. CDR1 is SGHKS and CDR2 is YYEKEE in the germline V gene (reference sequence). The CDR3 runs to 17 residues. The DNA for the CDR3 is TGTGCCAGCAGCTTGGACCCGGCAGTAACATCAAACTATGGCTACACCTTC. It specifies CASSLDPAVTSNYGYTF. The full variable domain, completed using reference TRBV5-5 and TRBJ1-2, is DAGVTQSPTHLIKTRGQQVTLRCSPISGHKSVSWYQQVLGQGPQFIFQYYEKEERGRGNFPDRFSARQFPNYSSELNVNALLLGDSALYLCASSLDPAVTSNYGYTFGSGTRLTVV.

This clonotype was recorded a few times. The CDR3 DNA is TGCAGTGCTAGAGAAAGCGGGGGGACCTACAATGAGCAGTTCTTC. It specifies CSARESGGTYNEQFF. The chain carries TRBV20-1 and TRBJ2-1; 9 bases agree with TRBD2. CDR1 DFQATT and CDR2 SNEGSKA come from the germline V gene (reference sequence). J lost 2 bases, V lost 0 bases, and 2 bases had no gene match. This CDR3 contains 15 residues.

This clonotype has only a few counts. The rearrangement links TRBV12-3 or TRBV12-4 to TRBJ1-4; D ambiguous. The CDR3 has 14 amino acids. V was pared by 10 bases and J by 3 bases, with 15 bases between. CDR3 protein: CATTPDPANEKLFF. In DNA, the CDR3 is TGTGCCACCACCCCAGACCCAGCTAATGAAAAACTGTTTTTT.

CDR3 coding DNA: TGTGCCAGCAGTGTAATGGGACTGGATGGGAATTCACCCCTCCACTTT. This encodes CASSVMGLDGNSPLHF. The rearrangement links TRBV27 to TRBJ1-6; weak D call: TRBD1 (5 bases). Germline V CDR1 and CDR2: MNHEY, SMNVEV (reference sequence). The CDR3 runs to 16 residues. Between the trimmed V and J ends, which lost 5 bases and 7 bases, there was a span of 18 bases.

This clonotype was counted many times. This sequence joins TRBV5-1 and TRBJ2-3; perhaps TRBD2 as D (6 bases). Germline assignment: CDR1 SGHRS and CDR2 YFSETQ. V dropped 0 bases and J dropped 6 bases, with 17 bases sitting between them. CDR3 length: 16 amino acids. The CDR3 DNA follows: TGCGCCAGCAGCTTGGCTGGGGGACGGGGGAGTGATACGCAGTATTTT. Amino acid sequence: CASSLAGGRGSDTQYF.

This clonotype has more than one count but fewer than ten. This chain uses TRBV7-2 with TRBJ1-3; D perhaps matches TRBD1 (5 bases). The CDR3 contains 17 residues. Trimming pared 5 bases from V and 0 bases from J, leaving 17 bases between. Germline loops: CDR1 SGHTA, CDR2 FQGNSA. CDR3 region: CASSPGTGALSGNTIYF. The CDR3 nucleotides are TGTGCCAGCAGCCCTGGAACCGGGGCCCTCTCTGGAAACACCATATATTTT.

This chain connects TRBV12-3 or TRBV12-4 to TRBJ2-5; TRBD2 might be the D (6 bases). The CDR3 is made up of 13 amino acids. The V and J ends lost 6 bases and 5 bases respectively, with 13 bases between them. CDR3 loop: CASRSDRGETQYF. CDR3 DNA: TGTGCCAGCAGATCGGACCGGGGGGAGACCCAGTACTTC.

This clonotype has only a few counts. The chain employs TRBV5-6 and TRBJ2-3; TRBD2 matches 9 bases. Germline loops: CDR1 SGHDT, CDR2 YYEEEE. Germline trimming cut 2 bases from V and 4 bases from J; bases unmatched to any gene: 8. This CDR3 contains 16 residues. Here the CDR3 reads CASSFLSGGISDTQYF. For the CDR3, the DNA is TGTGCCAGCAGCTTTCTTAGCGGGGGAATTTCAGATACGCAGTATTTT.

This clonotype was observed a handful of times. V usage is TRBV18 and J usage is TRBJ2-1; D uncertain. This CDR3 has 13 amino acids. Germline V gene sequence: CDR1 KGHSH, CDR2 LQKENI. V lost 2 bases, J lost 6 bases, and 8 bases lay in between. CDR3 coding DNA: TGTGCCAGCTCACCATCATTTGCCAATGAGCAGTTCTTC. This gives the protein CASSPSFANEQFF.